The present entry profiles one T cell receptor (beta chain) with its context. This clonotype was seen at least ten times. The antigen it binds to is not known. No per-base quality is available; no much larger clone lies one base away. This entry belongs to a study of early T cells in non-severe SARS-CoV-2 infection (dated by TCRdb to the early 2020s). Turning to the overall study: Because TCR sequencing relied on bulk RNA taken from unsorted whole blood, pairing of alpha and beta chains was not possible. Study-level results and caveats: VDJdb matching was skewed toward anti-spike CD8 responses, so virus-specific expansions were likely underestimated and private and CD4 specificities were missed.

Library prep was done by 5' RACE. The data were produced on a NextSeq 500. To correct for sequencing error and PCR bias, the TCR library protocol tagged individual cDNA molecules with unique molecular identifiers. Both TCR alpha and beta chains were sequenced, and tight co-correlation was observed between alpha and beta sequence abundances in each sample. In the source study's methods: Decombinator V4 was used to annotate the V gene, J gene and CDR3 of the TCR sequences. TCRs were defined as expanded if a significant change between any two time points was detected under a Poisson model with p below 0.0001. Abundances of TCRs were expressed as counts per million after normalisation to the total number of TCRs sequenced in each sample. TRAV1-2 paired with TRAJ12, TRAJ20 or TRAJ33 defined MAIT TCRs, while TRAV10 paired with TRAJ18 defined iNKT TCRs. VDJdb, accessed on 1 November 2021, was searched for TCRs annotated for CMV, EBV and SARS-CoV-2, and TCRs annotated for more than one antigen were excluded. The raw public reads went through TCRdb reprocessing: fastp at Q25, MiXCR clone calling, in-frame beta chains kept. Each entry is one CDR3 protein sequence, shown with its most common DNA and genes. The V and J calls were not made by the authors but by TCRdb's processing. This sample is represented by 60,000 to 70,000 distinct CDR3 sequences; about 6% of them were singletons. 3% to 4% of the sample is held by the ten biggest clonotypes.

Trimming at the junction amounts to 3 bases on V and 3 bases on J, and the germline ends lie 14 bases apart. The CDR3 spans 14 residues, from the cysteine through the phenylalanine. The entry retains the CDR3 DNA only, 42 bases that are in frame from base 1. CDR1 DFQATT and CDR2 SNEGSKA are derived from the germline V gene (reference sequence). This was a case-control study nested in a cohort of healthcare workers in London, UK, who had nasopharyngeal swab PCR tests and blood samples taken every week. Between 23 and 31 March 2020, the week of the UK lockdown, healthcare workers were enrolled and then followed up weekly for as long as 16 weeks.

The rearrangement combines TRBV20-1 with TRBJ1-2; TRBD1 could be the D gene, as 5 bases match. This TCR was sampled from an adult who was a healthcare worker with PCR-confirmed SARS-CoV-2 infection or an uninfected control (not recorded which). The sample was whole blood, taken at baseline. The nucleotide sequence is TGCAGTGCTAGGGTTTCGCAAGGGGACTATGGCTACACCTTC. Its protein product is CSARVSQGDYGYTF.